Reported below is one T cell receptor beta chain. The clone's antigen remains unknown. Per-base quality was not reported, and no clone a single base away is much larger than it. The immunoSEQ Assay, a bias-controlled multiplex PCR, was used to amplify TCRbeta CDR3 regions from genomic DNA. In the source study's methods: Within the assay, amplification of reference gene primers was used to estimate how many nucleated cells each sample contained. To quantify the absolute abundance of each unique TCRbeta CDR3 rearrangement, sequence reads were collapsed and filtered. Productive Simpson clonality was computed per sample as the square root of Simpson's diversity index over productive rearrangements. TCRdb provides this immuneACCESS table in a form limited to in-frame rearrangements. Some clones are lacking; in checked studies, under half of them reflect an unresolved V gene, and why the rest are absent is not known. V and J calls and clone size come straight from that table; D and trimming were deduced from the DNA. Present in this sample are hundreds of thousands of clones, around 89% of which were seen just once. Of the sample, roughly 12% falls within the top ten clones.

This entry belongs to a study of blood T cell repertoires in COVID-19 (dated by TCRdb to between 2020 and 2021). At the level of the whole study: Samples covering the acute and convalescent phases of COVID-19 were provided by collaborators in the United States, Italy and Spain. The repertoires were released in a freely available public database intended as a resource for research on the immune response to SARS-CoV-2. Nearly every sample came with metadata listing a de-identified subject ID, COVID-19 status, age in years and sex. Subjects who had been exposed to COVID-19, were actively infected with it, or had recovered from it provided the deeply sampled blood TCRbeta repertoires that made up the dataset. Samples were obtained from the ongoing ImmuneRACE study (first 160 participants) and from 1,254 subjects provided by 6 global collaborators. The prospective study material was composed of cDNA or gDNA derived from T cells, B-cell-depleted T cells, or PBMCs. HLA class I and class II types, where available, came from metadata supplied by the sample provider rather than from assay-based typing.

Study-wide findings and limitations: How much clinical and demographic metadata was included differed by source and by participant, and the metadata was provided uncurated.

One collaborating source in Seattle enrolled patients while the patients were actively infected and followed the patients over time throughout the course of disease. Collaborating institutions collected whole blood in K2EDTA tubes following their own protocols. For TCRbeta analysis, collaborators shipped samples in one of three forms: frozen whole blood, isolated PBMCs, or DNA extracted from either of those sample types. Sequenced material: peripheral blood. The TCR originated in a woman between 45 and 60 years old with COVID-19, enrolled during active disease.

The encoded CDR3 is CASGLADVSYEQYF. The nucleotide sequence reads TGTGCCAGCGGACTAGCGGATGTCTCCTACGAGCAGTACTTC. The chain is assembled from TRBV2 and TRBJ2-7; TRBD2 aligns with 10 central bases. The CDR3 contains 14 residues, cysteine and phenylalanine counted. Just the 42-base CDR3 DNA is kept, in frame starting at base 1. Compared with germline, V lacks 8 bases and J lacks 0 bases; bases without a gene match: 4. In the germline V gene, CDR1 corresponds to SNHLY and CDR2 to FYNNEI.